The entry below describes one T cell receptor beta chain. Its specificity is not known. This specimen comes from a study of siplizumab effects on memory and regulatory T cells. Whole-study findings and limits: No more than a minor fraction of alloreactive clones could be traced back to unstimulated subsets. Siplizumab produced a significant drop in alloreactive sequences attributable to unstimulated CD4+ memory cells.

Around 94,000 TCR templates underwent assay in each sample. TCRdb keeps only in-frame clones here, not all; method: immunoSEQ multiplex PCR. The sample yields over 85,000 clones, around 90% seen once. The CDR3 totals 13 residues. Germline CDR1 is MNHNS and CDR2 is SASEGT. V was shortened by 5 bases and J by 1 base, with 8 bases between the two germline ends. This TCR was sampled from a human donor in good health. This chain links TRBV6-1 with TRBJ2-5; D gene ambiguous. The material sequenced was CD4+ T cells sorted from blood. DNA of the CDR3: TGTGCCAGCAGTATTTCGGTCCAAGAGACCCAGTACTTC. Translation gives CASSISVQETQYF.